The clone carrying this T cell receptor (beta chain) was observed a few times. Molecular barcoded adaptors covering alpha/delta and beta/gamma chains were used on 400 ng RNA. Each CDR3 protein is one row after TCRdb ran MiXCR on the reads. The sample holds fewer than 30,000 distinct CDR3 sequences, approximately 15% seen once. This sample is part of a study of read filtering for tumor transcriptome and immune sequencing. Across the whole study: The cohort had about 16 men and approximately 15 women aged about 45 to 90, mean roughly 65 years. Revised staging placed roughly 8 patients in R-ISS I, roughly 16 in II, more than five in III.

Sampling of bone marrow took place during active disease in every patient. This CDR3 is 16 amino acids long. With 3 bases clipped from V and 8 bases from J, the junction kept 9 bases outside the gene matches. Germline V gene lookup returns CDR1 SEHNR and CDR2 FQNEAQ (reference sequence). This sequence originates from a donor at least 40 years old with multiple myeloma. The chain recombines TRBV7-9 with TRBJ2-1; 11 bases agree with TRBD2. The specimen sequenced was a population of CD138-negative cells sorted from bone marrow. The CDR3 bases are TGTGCCAGCAGCTTTATAGCGGGAGGGCAGAGGGATGAGCAGTTCTTC. It is translated as CASSFIAGGQRDEQFF.